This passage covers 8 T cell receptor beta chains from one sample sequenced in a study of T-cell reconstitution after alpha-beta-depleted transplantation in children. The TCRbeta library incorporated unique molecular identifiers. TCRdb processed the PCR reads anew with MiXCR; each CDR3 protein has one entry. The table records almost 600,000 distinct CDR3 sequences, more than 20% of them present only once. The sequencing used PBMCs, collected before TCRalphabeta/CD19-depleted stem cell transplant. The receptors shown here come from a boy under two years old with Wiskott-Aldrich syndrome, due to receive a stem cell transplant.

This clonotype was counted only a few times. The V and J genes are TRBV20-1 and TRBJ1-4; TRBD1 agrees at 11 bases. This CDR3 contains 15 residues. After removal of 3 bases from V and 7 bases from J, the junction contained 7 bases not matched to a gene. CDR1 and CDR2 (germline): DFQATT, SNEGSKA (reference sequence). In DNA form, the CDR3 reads TGCAGTGCTAGTCAAGGGACAGGGGGAGGTGAAAAACTGTTTTTT. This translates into CSASQGTGGGEKLFF.

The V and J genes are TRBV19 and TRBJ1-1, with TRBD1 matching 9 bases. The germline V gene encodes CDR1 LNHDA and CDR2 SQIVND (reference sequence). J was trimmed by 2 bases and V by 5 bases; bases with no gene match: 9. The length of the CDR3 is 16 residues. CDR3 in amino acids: CASSPRGTGPNTEAFF. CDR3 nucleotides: TGTGCCAGTAGTCCCCGTGGGACAGGGCCCAACACTGAAGCTTTCTTT.

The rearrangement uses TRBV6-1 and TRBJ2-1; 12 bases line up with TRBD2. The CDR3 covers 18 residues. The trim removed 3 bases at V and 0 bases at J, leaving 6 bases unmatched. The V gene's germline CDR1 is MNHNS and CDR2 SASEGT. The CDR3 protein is CASSDGLAGPSSYNEQFF. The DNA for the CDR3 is TGTGCCAGCAGTGACGGACTAGCGGGGCCGAGCTCCTACAATGAGCAGTTCTTC.

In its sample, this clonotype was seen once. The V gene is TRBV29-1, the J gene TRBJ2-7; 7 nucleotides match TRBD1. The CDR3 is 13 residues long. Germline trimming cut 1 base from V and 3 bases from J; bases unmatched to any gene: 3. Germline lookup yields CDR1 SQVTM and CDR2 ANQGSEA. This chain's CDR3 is CSVEGAGGYEQYF. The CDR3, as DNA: TGCAGCGTTGAAGGAGCAGGGGGCTACGAGCAGTACTTC.

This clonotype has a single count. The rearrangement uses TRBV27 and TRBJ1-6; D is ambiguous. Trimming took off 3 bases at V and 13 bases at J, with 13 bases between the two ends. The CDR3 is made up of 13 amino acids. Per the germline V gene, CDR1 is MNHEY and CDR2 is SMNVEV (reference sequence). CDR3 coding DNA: TGTGCCAGCAGTTTGTTGTATCGATCGCCCCTCCACTTT. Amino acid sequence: CASSLLYRSPLHF.

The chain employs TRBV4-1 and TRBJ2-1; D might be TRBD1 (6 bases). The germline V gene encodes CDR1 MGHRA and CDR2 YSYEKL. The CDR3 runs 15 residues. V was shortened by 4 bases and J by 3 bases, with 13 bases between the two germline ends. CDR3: CASSPTGQFYNEQFF. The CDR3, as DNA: TGCGCCAGCAGCCCAACGGGACAATTCTACAATGAGCAGTTCTTC.

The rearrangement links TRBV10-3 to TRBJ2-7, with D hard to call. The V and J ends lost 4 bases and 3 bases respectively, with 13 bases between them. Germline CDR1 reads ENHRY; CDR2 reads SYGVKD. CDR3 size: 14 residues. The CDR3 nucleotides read TGTGCCATCAGTGGCAACCAGAAAGGCTACGAGCAGTACTTC. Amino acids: CAISGNQKGYEQYF.

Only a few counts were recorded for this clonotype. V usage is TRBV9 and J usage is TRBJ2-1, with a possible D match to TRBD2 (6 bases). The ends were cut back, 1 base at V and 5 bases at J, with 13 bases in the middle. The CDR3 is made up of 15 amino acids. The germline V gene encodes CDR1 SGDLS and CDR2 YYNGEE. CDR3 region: CASSVYGSYDNEQFF. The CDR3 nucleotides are TGTGCCAGCAGCGTATACGGGAGTTACGACAATGAGCAGTTCTTC.